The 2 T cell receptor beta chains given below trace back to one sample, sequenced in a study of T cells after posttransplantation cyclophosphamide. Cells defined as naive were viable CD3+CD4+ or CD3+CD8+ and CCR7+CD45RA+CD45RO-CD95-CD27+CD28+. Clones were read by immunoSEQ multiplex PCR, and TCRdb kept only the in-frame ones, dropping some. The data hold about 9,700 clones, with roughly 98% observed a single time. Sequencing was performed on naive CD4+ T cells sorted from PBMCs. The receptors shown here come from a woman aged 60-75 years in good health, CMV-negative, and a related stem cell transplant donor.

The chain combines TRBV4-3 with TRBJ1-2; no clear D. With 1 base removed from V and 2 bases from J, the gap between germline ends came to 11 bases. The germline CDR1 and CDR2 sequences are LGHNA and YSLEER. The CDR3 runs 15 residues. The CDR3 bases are TGCGCCAGCAGCCAAGGTGGTATCACAAACTATGGCTACACCTTC. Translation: CASSQGGITNYGYTF.

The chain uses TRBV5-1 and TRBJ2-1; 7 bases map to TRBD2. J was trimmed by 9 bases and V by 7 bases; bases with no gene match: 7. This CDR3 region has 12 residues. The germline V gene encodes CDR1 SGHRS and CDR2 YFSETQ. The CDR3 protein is CASSWGGGEQFF. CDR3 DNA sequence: TGCGCCAGCTCCTGGGGGGGAGGTGAGCAGTTCTTC.